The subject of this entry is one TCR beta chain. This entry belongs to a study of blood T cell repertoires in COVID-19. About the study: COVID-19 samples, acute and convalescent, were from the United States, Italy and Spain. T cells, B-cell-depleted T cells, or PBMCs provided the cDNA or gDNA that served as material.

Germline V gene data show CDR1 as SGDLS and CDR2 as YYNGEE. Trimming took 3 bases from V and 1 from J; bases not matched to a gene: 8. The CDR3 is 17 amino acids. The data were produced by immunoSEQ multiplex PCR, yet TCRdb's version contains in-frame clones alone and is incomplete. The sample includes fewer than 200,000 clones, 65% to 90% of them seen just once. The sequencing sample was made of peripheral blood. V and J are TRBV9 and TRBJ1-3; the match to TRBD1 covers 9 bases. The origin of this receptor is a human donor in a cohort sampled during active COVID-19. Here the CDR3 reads CASSAQGQGSSGNTIYF. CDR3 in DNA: TGTGCCAGCAGCGCTCAGGGACAGGGTTCGTCTGGAAACACCATATATTTT.